What follows are 11 T cell receptor beta chains derived from one specimen sequenced in a study of cytomegalovirus exposure and HLA in healthy donors. The PCR made use of 60 Vbeta and 13 Jbeta primers. The table came from immunoSEQ multiplex PCR; TCRdb's copy has only in-frame clones and leaves some out. The sample lists about 160,000 clones; 70% to 80% were seen once. The specimen was PBMCs. These receptors were obtained from a man younger than 45 in good health and CMV-seronegative.

This chain links TRBV7-8 with TRBJ2-7; weak D call: TRBD1 (5 bases). The V gene's germline CDR1 is SGHVS and CDR2 FQNEAQ. V was cut by 1 base and J by 3 bases, with 16 bases left in between. The CDR3 is made up of 16 amino acids. CDR3 residues: CASSLGVGRELYEQYF. CDR3 nucleotide sequence: TGTGCCAGCAGCTTAGGGGTGGGCAGGGAACTCTACGAGCAGTACTTC.

The chain combines TRBV9 with TRBJ2-3; the match to TRBD2 covers 9 bases. Germline loops: CDR1 SGDLS, CDR2 YYNGEE. This CDR3 is built from 15 residues. V lost 4 bases to trimming and J lost 5 bases; unmatched junction nucleotides: 8. In nucleotides, the CDR3 is TGTGCCAGCAGCAAACGCGGACTAGCGATAGATACGCAGTATTTT. Its protein product is CASSKRGLAIDTQYF.

The chain links TRBV10-3 to TRBJ2-3; 9 bases agree with TRBD1. The CDR3 length is 14 residues. V gave up 8 bases and J gave up 4 bases; unmatched junction bases: 7. Germline loops: CDR1 ENHRY, CDR2 SYGVKD. The CDR3 spells CAIRQGVEADTQYF. CDR3 in DNA: TGTGCCATCCGACAGGGGGTGGAGGCAGATACGCAGTATTTT.

V usage is TRBV7-9 and J usage is TRBJ1-5; no firm D call. Per germline, CDR1 SEHNR and CDR2 FQNEAQ (reference sequence). The CDR3 has 11 amino acids. Trimming removed 3 bases from V and 9 bases from J, with 6 bases in between. CDR3 in DNA: TGTGCCAGCAGCTTTGAGGGGCCCCAGCATTTT. It specifies CASSFEGPQHF.

The CDR3 DNA follows: TGTGCCAGCAGCACCAGGGGGCGATGCACTGAAGCTTTCTTT. Its translation: CASSTRGRCTEAFF. The genes are TRBV12-1 and TRBJ1-1; the table's D call TRBD1 went unverified against the DNA. TRBV12-1 is annotated as a pseudogene. The CDR3 spans 14 residues.

This clone was found a few times. The V and J genes are TRBV2 and TRBJ2-5, with TRBD1 identical over 9 bases. The junction had 9 bases not matched to a gene; V was cut back by 8 bases and J by 5 bases. The germline V gene has CDR1 SNHLY and CDR2 FYNNEI. The CDR3 is 14 amino acids. The CDR3 bases are TGTGCCAGCCGGGCCGGGACAGGGTGGGAGACCCAGTACTTC. Translation: CASRAGTGWETQYF.

This clone was counted a few times. The V and J genes are TRBV27 and TRBJ2-3, with 8 bases lining up with TRBD1. Trimming removed 3 bases from V and 4 bases from J; junction bases left unmatched: 9. The CDR3 contains 16 residues. Germline V gives CDR1 MNHEY, CDR2 SMNVEV (reference sequence). CDR3 DNA: TGTGCCAGCAGTTTTTACACGACAGGGGAATCAGATACGCAGTATTTT. It specifies CASSFYTTGESDTQYF.

This chain connects TRBV7-9 to TRBJ1-4, with 7 bases that match TRBD1. Germline CDR1 reads SEHNR; CDR2 reads FQNEAQ (reference sequence). This CDR3 region has 15 residues. V gave up 1 base and J gave up 14 bases; unmatched junction bases: 13. CDR3 sequence: CASSLENTGAGWLFF. The CDR3 nucleotides are TGTGCCAGCAGCTTAGAGAATACAGGGGCGGGGTGGCTGTTTTTT.

The chain combines TRBV19 with TRBJ1-1; weak D call: TRBD1 (6 bases). CDR3 length: 14 amino acids. The V end lost 3 bases, the J end lost 1 base, and 9 bases lay between the germline ends. Germline V gene sequence: CDR1 LNHDA, CDR2 SQIVND (reference sequence). CDR3 amino acids: CASSIQGTNTEAFF. CDR3 DNA sequence: TGTGCCAGTAGTATCCAGGGGACGAACACTGAAGCTTTCTTT. The full variable domain, its missing parts supplied by reference TRBV19 and TRBJ1-1, is DGGITQSPKYLFRKEGQNVTLSCEQNLNHDAMYWYRQDPGQGLRLIYYSQIVNDFQKGDIAEGYSVSREKKESFPLTVTSAQKNPTAFYLCASSIQGTNTEAFFGQGTRLTVV.

This clone was observed once. This chain links TRBV11-2 with TRBJ1-2; 10 bases are a match to TRBD1. The trim removed 5 bases at V and 3 bases at J, leaving 6 bases unmatched. The CDR3 loop spans 15 amino acids. The germline gives CDR1 SGHAT, CDR2 FQNNGV. The CDR3 protein is CASSPWDRGDYGYTF. CDR3 sequence (DNA): TGTGCCAGCAGCCCTTGGGACAGGGGAGACTATGGCTACACCTTC.

This chain connects TRBV27 to TRBJ2-1, with 9 bases that match TRBD2. Germline-derived CDR1 and CDR2 are MNHEY and SMNVEV (reference sequence). V dropped 1 base and J dropped 7; count of bases not matched to a gene: 8. This CDR3 is built from 16 residues. The CDR3 nucleotides read TGTGCCAGCAGTTTATTGGCGGGAGGGCCTAGGAATGAGCAGTTCTTC. It yields the protein CASSLLAGGPRNEQFF.